This entry lists 29 T cell receptor beta chains sequenced from one sample in a study of cytomegalovirus exposure and HLA in healthy donors. Libraries were prepared by immunoSEQ multiplex PCR; TCRdb keeps only in-frame clonotypes and omits some of them. The sample has 200,000 to 250,000 clones, around nine tenths seen once. The sample was PBMCs. All receptors derive from a woman between 18 and 29 years old in good health and CMV-seronegative.

This clone was recorded once. The chain recombines TRBV27 with TRBJ1-2; D is unresolved. This CDR3 has 16 amino acids. CDR1 and CDR2 (germline): MNHEY, SMNVEV (reference sequence). The V gene lost 0 bases and the J gene lost 4 bases, with 15 bases spanning the gap. CDR3 in DNA: TGTGCCAGCAGTTTATCTGGCATACGACTGATCTATGGCTACACCTTC. Amino acid sequence: CASSLSGIRLIYGYTF.

The CDR3 DNA reads TGTGCCAGCACTACTGGACAGGGGTTCCCCTACGAGCAGTACTTC. Translation gives CASTTGQGFPYEQYF. V and J are TRBV6-1 and TRBJ2-7, with 9 bases that match TRBD1. The CDR3 runs to 15 residues. The germline V gene has CDR1 MNHNS and CDR2 SASEGT. Trimming took 7 bases from V and 2 from J; bases not matched to a gene: 9.

V usage is TRBV15 and J usage is TRBJ2-7; a weak D match, TRBD1 (5 bases). The germline gives CDR1 LNHNV, CDR2 YYDKDF (reference sequence). V was clipped by 2 bases and J by 7 bases, with 12 bases between them. CDR3 length: 13 residues. CDR3 amino acids: CATSRWSDIEQYF. CDR3 nucleotide sequence: TGTGCCACCAGCAGATGGTCGGACATTGAGCAGTACTTC.

V gene TRBV29-1 combines with J gene TRBJ1-2; 8 bases are a match to TRBD1. The CDR3 sequence is 13 residues long. J gave up 2 bases and V 6 bases, and 5 bases lay outside the gene matches. Germline V gene lookup returns CDR1 SQVTM and CDR2 ANQGSEA. CDR3 loop: CSVTDRENYGYTF. As DNA, the CDR3 is TGCAGCGTAACGGACAGGGAGAACTATGGCTACACCTTC.

V and J are TRBV11-3 and TRBJ1-1; no definite D call. CDR3 length equals 14 residues. CDR1 and CDR2 (germline): SGHNT, YENEEA. V was shortened by 4 bases and J by 4 bases, with 13 bases between the two germline ends. The CDR3 sequence: CASSSTAGATEAFF. The CDR3 nucleotides read TGTGCCAGCAGCTCTACAGCGGGAGCCACTGAAGCTTTCTTT.

The chain recombines TRBV9 with TRBJ2-7; TRBD1 agrees at 7 bases. The V gene's germline CDR1 is SGDLS and CDR2 YYNGEE. V gave up 4 bases and J gave up 4 bases; unmatched junction bases: 11. The CDR3 has 15 amino acids. The CDR3 coding sequence is TGTGCCAGCAGCCTGGGTGACAGGGATGGTTACGAGCAGTACTTC. Amino acids: CASSLGDRDGYEQYF.

The rearrangement joins TRBV9 to TRBJ2-2; the D gene is possibly TRBD1 (5 bases). This CDR3 is built from 15 residues. Trimming pared 0 bases from V and 7 bases from J, leaving 13 bases between. The V gene's germline CDR1 is SGDLS and CDR2 YYNGEE. CDR3 sequence reads: CASSVVVGVGGELFF. In DNA, the CDR3 is TGTGCCAGCAGCGTAGTTGTAGGGGTTGGCGGGGAGCTGTTTTTT.

The rearrangement uses TRBV6-1 and TRBJ2-5; 9 nucleotides match TRBD1. The length of the CDR3 is 15 residues. The V and J ends lost 6 bases and 5 bases, in that order; junction bases with no gene match: 10. Germline assignment: CDR1 MNHNS and CDR2 SASEGT. CDR3 loop: CASRPSQGAQETQYF. DNA for the CDR3: TGTGCCAGCAGACCATCACAGGGGGCGCAGGAGACCCAGTACTTC.

The genes are TRBV27 and TRBJ2-7; TRBD2 matches 10 bases. J lost 2 bases, V lost 4 bases, and 5 bases had no gene match. The germline gives CDR1 MNHEY, CDR2 SMNVEV (reference sequence). This CDR3 is built from 15 residues. CDR3 residues: CASSWVAGGTYEQYF. CDR3 bases: TGTGCCAGCAGTTGGGTAGCGGGAGGTACCTACGAGCAGTACTTC.

This clone occurred a few times. V is TRBV4-1 and J is TRBJ1-6, with unresolved D. Germline V lookup: CDR1 MGHRA, CDR2 YSYEKL. The ends were cut back, 0 bases at V and 9 bases at J, with 12 bases in the middle. This CDR3 comprises 15 residues. CDR3 region: CASSQDEGSGSPLHF. CDR3 nucleotides: TGCGCCAGCAGCCAAGATGAGGGCTCCGGTTCACCCCTCCACTTT.

The chain couples TRBV27 to TRBJ1-1; the D gene is possibly TRBD1 (6 bases). The germline V and J ends were trimmed by 6 bases and 2 bases, with 22 bases remaining between them. There are 17 residues in the CDR3. Germline lookup yields CDR1 MNHEY and CDR2 SMNVEV (reference sequence). CDR3 amino acids: CASSLRPGETLNTEAFF. Here the CDR3 DNA reads TGTGCCAGCAGCCTTAGGCCAGGGGAGACCCTAAACACTGAAGCTTTCTTT.

The genes are TRBV5-4 and TRBJ2-7; 7 nucleotides agree with TRBD2. Trimming cost V 0 bases and J 1 base; bases outside gene matches: 1. The CDR3 loop spans 14 amino acids. The germline CDR1 and CDR2 sequences are SGHNT and YYREEE (reference sequence). The CDR3: CASSLERGSYEQYF. In DNA form, the CDR3 reads TGTGCCAGCAGCTTGGAGCGGGGTTCCTACGAGCAGTACTTC. Based on the CDR3 plus reference TRBV5-4 and TRBJ2-7, the full variable domain is ETGVTQSPTHLIKTRGQQVTLRCSSQSGHNTVSWYQQALGQGPQFIFQYYREEENGRGNFPPRFSGLQFPNYSSELNVNALELDDSALYLCASSLERGSYEQYFGPGTRLTVT.

Only one count was recorded for this clone. The chain carries TRBV30 and TRBJ2-7; 8 nucleotides agree with TRBD2. Germline CDR1 reads GTSNPN; CDR2 reads SVGIG (reference sequence). The CDR3 has 15 amino acids. V lost 0 bases, J lost 0 bases, and 4 bases stayed unmatched. The CDR3 protein is CAWSVGLVSSYEQYF. The CDR3 bases are TGTGCCTGGAGTGTGGGACTAGTCAGCTCCTACGAGCAGTACTTC.

The chain has TRBV7-9 and TRBJ1-1; D gene unclear. Trimming took off 1 base at V and 4 bases at J, with 4 bases between the two ends. There are 12 residues in the CDR3. Germline CDR1 SEHNR, CDR2 FQNEAQ (reference sequence). CDR3: CASSLVITEAFF. The CDR3 bases are TGTGCCAGCAGCTTAGTCATCACTGAAGCTTTCTTT.

The chain links TRBV4-2 to TRBJ2-3, with a weak D call TRBD2 (5 bases). CDR3 size: 15 residues. V was trimmed by 1 base and J by 8 bases, leaving 16 bases between them. Germline CDR1 LGHNA, CDR2 YNFKEQ. This chain's CDR3 is CASSQVGGLRGTQYF. CDR3 nucleotide sequence: TGTGCCAGCAGCCAAGTGGGCGGACTCCGGGGTACGCAGTATTTT.

This clone turned up a few times. The gene calls are TRBV4-2 and TRBJ1-2; D is perhaps TRBD1 (6 bases). The germline V and J ends were trimmed by 0 bases and 8 bases, with 10 bases remaining between them. Germline V CDR1 and CDR2: LGHNA, YNFKEQ. This CDR3 contains 13 residues. DNA of the CDR3: TGTGCCAGCAGCCAAGAAACAGGGCTGGGCTACACCTTC. This encodes CASSQETGLGYTF.

The chain recombines TRBV7-8 with TRBJ2-1; TRBD2 matches 13 bases. The CDR3 extends over 20 amino acids. V lost 3 bases and J lost 5; bases outside the gene matches: 16. Germline V gives CDR1 SGHVS, CDR2 FQNEAQ. CDR3 in amino acids: CASSLARTSGRPGSDNEQFF. The DNA for the CDR3 is TGTGCCAGCAGCTTGGCCAGGACTAGCGGGAGACCTGGATCGGACAATGAGCAGTTCTTC.

V gene TRBV2 combines with J gene TRBJ1-1; D might be TRBD1 (6 bases). This CDR3 comprises 11 residues. From germline, CDR1 is SNHLY and CDR2 FYNNEI. V lost 6 bases and J lost 11, with 13 bases in between. The DNA for the CDR3 is TGTGCCAGCAGGGGGGCGCCCACTGCTTTCTTT. As protein: CASRGAPTAFF.

The rearrangement joins TRBV10-3 to TRBJ1-1, with 7 bases that match TRBD1. The V gene's germline CDR1 is ENHRY and CDR2 SYGVKD. Unmatched junction bases numbered 12, after V lost 0 bases and J lost 2 bases. The CDR3 covers 18 residues. CDR3 in amino acids: CAISESSARGGGNTEAFF. Here the CDR3 DNA reads TGTGCCATCAGTGAGTCTTCCGCTCGAGGAGGGGGCAACACTGAAGCTTTCTTT.

The chain has TRBV29-1 and TRBJ2-5; 9 nucleotides match TRBD1. The V gene's germline CDR1 is SQVTM and CDR2 ANQGSEA. The CDR3 contains 15 residues. Trimming removed 4 bases from V and 0 bases from J; junction bases left unmatched: 6. CDR3 DNA sequence: TGCAGCGTTGGGGGGACAGGGTGGGACCAAGAGACCCAGTACTTC. Encoded protein: CSVGGTGWDQETQYF.

The chain links TRBV5-1 to TRBJ1-1; D is ambiguous. Germline V CDR1 and CDR2: SGHRS, YFSETQ. V was clipped by 0 bases and J by 0 bases, with 12 bases between them. CDR3 size: 16 residues. DNA for the CDR3: TGCGCCAGCAGCTTGGCCTTAACGGTCATGAACACTGAAGCTTTCTTT. It specifies CASSLALTVMNTEAFF.

The chain carries TRBV6-5 and TRBJ1-2; D gene uncertain. The CDR3 is 16 residues long. Germline V CDR1 and CDR2: MNHEY, SVGAGI. V was trimmed by 2 bases and J by 3 bases, leaving 16 bases between them. This chain's CDR3 is CASSYPSLTGDYGYTF. CDR3 DNA sequence: TGTGCCAGCAGTTACCCGTCTCTAACCGGGGACTATGGCTACACCTTC.

Here the CDR3 DNA reads TGTGCCAGCAGCCCAAGTTCAGGGTTGAACACTGAAGCTTTCTTT. Protein product: CASSPSSGLNTEAFF. The chain employs TRBV5-4 and TRBJ1-1; D may be TRBD1 (5 bases). CDR1 SGHNT and CDR2 YYREEE come from the germline V gene (reference sequence). This CDR3 region has 15 residues. Trimming took off 4 bases at V and 0 bases at J, with 13 bases between the two ends.

The rearrangement links TRBV28 to TRBJ2-5, with 8 bases that match TRBD2. Germline V gene data show CDR1 as MDHEN and CDR2 as SYDVKM. The CDR3 length is 17 residues. V was pared by 5 bases and J by 5 bases, with 16 bases of the junction left unmatched. DNA for the CDR3: TGTGCCAGCAGTGGGACTCTAGCGGGTCTCCCACCCGAGACCCAGTACTTC. Encoded protein: CASSGTLAGLPPETQYF. Looking up the rest from reference TRBV28 and TRBJ2-5 gives the full variable domain: DVKVTQSSRYLVKRTGEKVFLECVQDMDHENMFWYRQDPGLGLRLIYFSYDVKMKEKGDIPEGYSVSREKKERFSLILESASTNQTSMYLCASSGTLAGLPPETQYFGPGTRLLVL.

The chain has TRBV28 and TRBJ1-5; TRBD1 is a possible D gene (5 bases). V was clipped by 2 bases and J by 0 bases, with 8 bases between them. The CDR3 loop spans 15 amino acids. CDR1 MDHEN and CDR2 SYDVKM come from the germline V gene. The CDR3 region is CASSLGGTSNQPQHF. The CDR3 coding sequence is TGTGCCAGCAGTTTAGGGGGGACTAGCAATCAGCCCCAGCATTTT.

The chain employs TRBV2 and TRBJ2-1; the match to TRBD2 covers 10 bases. Germline lookup yields CDR1 SNHLY and CDR2 FYNNEI. V trimming: 1 base; J trimming: 5 bases; junction bases outside the gene matches: 2. CDR3 length: 15 residues. CDR3 region: CASSEGTSGHNEQFF. In nucleotides, the CDR3 is TGTGCCAGCAGTGAAGGGACTAGCGGTCACAATGAGCAGTTCTTC.

The genes are TRBV10-3 and TRBJ1-5; the D gene is possibly TRBD1 (6 bases). Trimming pared 2 bases from V and 11 bases from J, leaving 19 bases between. The CDR3 is 15 residues long. Germline V CDR1 and CDR2: ENHRY, SYGVKD. CDR3 sequence: CAISEGGGIGSAQHF. CDR3 DNA: TGTGCCATCAGTGAGGGTGGGGGCATCGGATCAGCCCAGCATTTT.

V usage is TRBV11-2 and J usage is TRBJ2-1; D perhaps matches TRBD2 (7 bases). The CDR3 is 14 residues long. The germline V gene has CDR1 SGHAT and CDR2 FQNNGV. The V gene lost 1 base and the J gene lost 9 bases, with 13 bases spanning the gap. Here the CDR3 reads CASSLGEGGGEQFF. CDR3 nucleotide sequence: TGTGCCAGCAGCTTAGGGGAGGGGGGTGGTGAGCAGTTCTTC.

CDR3 in DNA: TGTGCCAGCACACACGTCCCAAACACTGAAGCTTTCTTT. It encodes CASTHVPNTEAFF. J is TRBJ1-1 and V is TRBV19; D uncertain. Germline V gene lookup returns CDR1 LNHDA and CDR2 SQIVND (reference sequence). V was clipped by 9 bases and J by 2 bases, with 13 bases between them. There are 13 residues in the CDR3.